The present entry profiles one T cell receptor beta chain with its context. Its specificity is not known. The data originate from a study of response to subunit inactivated influenza vaccine. Study-wide results and limits: Few new T cells, the authors suggested, are recruited by each seasonal influenza vaccination.

One entry per CDR3 protein results from TCRdb running MiXCR on the RT-PCR reads. The table lists 450,000 to 500,000 distinct CDR3 sequences, over 9.5% of them singletons, with over 9.5% in the top ten. This TCR derives from a man between 50 and 59 years old who received an inactivated influenza vaccine. Sequenced here: PBMCs from blood, sampled 40 to 50 days after vaccination.

The CDR3 protein is CASSPGTWGSYNEQFF. The CDR3 nucleotides are TGTGCCAGCAGCCCGGGGACATGGGGTTCCTACAATGAGCAGTTCTTC. This chain uses TRBV11-2 with TRBJ2-1; maybe TRBD1 (6 bases). V lost 5 bases to trimming and J lost 1 base, with 15 bases between them. Germline assignment: CDR1 SGHAT and CDR2 FQNNGV. The CDR3 length is 16 residues.